The T cell receptor beta chain described here comes from a study of blood T cell repertoires in COVID-19. In the study overall: Nucleic acid was either cDNA or gDNA, and it came from T cells, B-cell-depleted T cells, or PBMCs.

The CDR3 length is 17 residues. Trimming removed 0 bases at V and 3 bases at J, with 15 bases between. From germline, CDR1 is MGHRA and CDR2 YSYEKL. Everyone who took part was roughly 18 to 89 years old, and they came from over 20 US areas. Cohort 3 donors were reported recovered after two negative PCRs, clearance, or symptom resolution. The table came from immunoSEQ multiplex PCR; TCRdb's copy has only in-frame clones and leaves some out. The sample records 150,000 to 200,000 clones, roughly 90% being singletons. The chain carries TRBV4-1 and TRBJ2-1, with D possibly being TRBD1 (6 bases). The sequencing input was PBMCs or T cells enriched from blood (not recorded which). This clonotype originated in a woman aged 18-29 years who had recovered from COVID-19. In nucleotides, the CDR3 is TGCGCCAGCAGCCAAGATCATGGGACACTAAGCTACAATGAGCAGTTCTTC. Its translation is CASSQDHGTLSYNEQFF.